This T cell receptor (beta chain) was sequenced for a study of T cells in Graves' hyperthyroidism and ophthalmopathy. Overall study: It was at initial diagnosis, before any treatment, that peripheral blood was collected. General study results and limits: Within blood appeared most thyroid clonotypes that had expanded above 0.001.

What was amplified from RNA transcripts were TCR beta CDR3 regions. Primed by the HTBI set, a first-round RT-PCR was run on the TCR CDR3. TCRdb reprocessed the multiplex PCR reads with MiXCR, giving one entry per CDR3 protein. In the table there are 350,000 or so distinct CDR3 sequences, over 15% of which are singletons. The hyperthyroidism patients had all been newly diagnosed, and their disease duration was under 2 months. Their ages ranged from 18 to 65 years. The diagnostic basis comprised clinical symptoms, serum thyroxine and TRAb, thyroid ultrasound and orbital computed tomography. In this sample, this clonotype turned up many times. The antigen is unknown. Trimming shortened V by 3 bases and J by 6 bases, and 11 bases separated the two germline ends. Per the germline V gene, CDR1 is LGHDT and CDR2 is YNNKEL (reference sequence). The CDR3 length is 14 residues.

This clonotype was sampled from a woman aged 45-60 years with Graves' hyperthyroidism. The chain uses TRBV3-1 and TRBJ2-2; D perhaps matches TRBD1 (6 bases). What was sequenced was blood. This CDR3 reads CASSQASGAGELFF. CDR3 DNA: TGTGCCAGCAGCCAGGCCTCAGGGGCCGGGGAGCTGTTTTTT.